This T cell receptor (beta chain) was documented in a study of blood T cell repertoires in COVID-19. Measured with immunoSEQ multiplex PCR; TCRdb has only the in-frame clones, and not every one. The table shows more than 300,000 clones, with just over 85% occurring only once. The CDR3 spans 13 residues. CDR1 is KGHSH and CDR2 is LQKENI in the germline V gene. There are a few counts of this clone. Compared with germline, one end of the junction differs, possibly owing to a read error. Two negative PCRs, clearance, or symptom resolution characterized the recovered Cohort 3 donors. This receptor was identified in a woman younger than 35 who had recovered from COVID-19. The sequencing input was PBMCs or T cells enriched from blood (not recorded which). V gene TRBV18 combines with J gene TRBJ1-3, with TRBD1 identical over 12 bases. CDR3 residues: CASSPGQGAPRDF. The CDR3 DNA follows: TGTGCCAGCTCACCGGGACAGGGGGCCCCCCGGGACTTT.